This paragraph covers one TCR beta chain sequence. Its antigen is still unknown. A 5'RACE reaction primed in the constant segment made cDNA libraries of TCR alpha and TCR beta, and these carried sample barcodes and UMIs. TCRdb recomputed calls from the 5' RACE reads with MiXCR, one row per CDR3 protein. The sample lists 120,000 or so distinct CDR3 sequences; over 15% were seen once. CDR3 length: 16 residues. The J segment lost 1 base and the V segment lost 5 bases, leaving 10 bases of the junction unmatched. Germline CDR1 reads SQVTM; CDR2 reads ANQGSEA. The source of the sample is a study of T-cell memory formation after mild COVID-19. Whole-study findings and limits: Clones which contracted sat mainly in CM and EM if CD4+, and in EMRA if CD8+. Clones that shrank (day 15 to 85) were balanced CD4/CD8, whereas later expanders leaned CD4+. Pre-infection memory harbored some responding clones, suggesting cross-reactive memory joined.

The sequenced sample consisted of PBMCs or a T cell subset sorted from them (not recorded which). V usage is TRBV29-1 and J usage is TRBJ2-3, with 9 positions matching TRBD2. The sequence was obtained from a man between 18 and 35 years old who had mild COVID-19 (a few samples of this study predate the infection). Cell type and time point are not known. In nucleotides, the CDR3 is TGCAGCGTTAGAGCGGGGGGCATACTTGGCACAGATACGCAGTATTTT. Translated: CSVRAGGILGTDTQYF.